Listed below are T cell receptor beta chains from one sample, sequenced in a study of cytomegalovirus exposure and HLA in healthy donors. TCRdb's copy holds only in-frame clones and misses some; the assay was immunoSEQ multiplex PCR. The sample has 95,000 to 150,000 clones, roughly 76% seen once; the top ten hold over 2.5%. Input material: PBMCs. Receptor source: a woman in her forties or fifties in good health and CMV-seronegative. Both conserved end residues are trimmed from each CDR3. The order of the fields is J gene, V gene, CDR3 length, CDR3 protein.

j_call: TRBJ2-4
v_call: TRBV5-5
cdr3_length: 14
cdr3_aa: ASSLNVGIAGNIQY

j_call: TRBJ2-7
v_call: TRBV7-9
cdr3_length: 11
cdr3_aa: ASSLALAGGMY

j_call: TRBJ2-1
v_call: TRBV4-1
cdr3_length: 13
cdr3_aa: ASSQVPSGSYEQF

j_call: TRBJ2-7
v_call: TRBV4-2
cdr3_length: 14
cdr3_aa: ASSQDEGRGSYEQY

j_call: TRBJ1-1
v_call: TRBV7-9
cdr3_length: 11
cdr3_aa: ASSLYSPTEAF

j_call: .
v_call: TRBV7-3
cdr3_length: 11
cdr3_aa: ASSSSGSYEQY

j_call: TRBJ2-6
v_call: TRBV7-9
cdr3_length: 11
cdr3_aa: SSTHSGANVLT

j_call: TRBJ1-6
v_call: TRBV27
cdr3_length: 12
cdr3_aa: ASWEGFWNSPLH

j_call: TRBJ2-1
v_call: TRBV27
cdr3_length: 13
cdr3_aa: ASIGTSGAYNEQF

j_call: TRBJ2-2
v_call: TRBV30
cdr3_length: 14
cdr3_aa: AWSVRLAANTGELF

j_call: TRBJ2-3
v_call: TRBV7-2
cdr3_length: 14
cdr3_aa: ASSLYGTSGTDTQY

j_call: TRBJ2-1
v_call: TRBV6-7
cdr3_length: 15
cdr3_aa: ASSYFKDGPGVNEQF

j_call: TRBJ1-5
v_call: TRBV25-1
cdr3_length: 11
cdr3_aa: ASSPTGARPQH

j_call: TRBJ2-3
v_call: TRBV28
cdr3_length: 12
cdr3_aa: ASSLAGGTDTQY

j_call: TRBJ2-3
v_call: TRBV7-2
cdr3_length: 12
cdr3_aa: ASSLAPGGRTQY